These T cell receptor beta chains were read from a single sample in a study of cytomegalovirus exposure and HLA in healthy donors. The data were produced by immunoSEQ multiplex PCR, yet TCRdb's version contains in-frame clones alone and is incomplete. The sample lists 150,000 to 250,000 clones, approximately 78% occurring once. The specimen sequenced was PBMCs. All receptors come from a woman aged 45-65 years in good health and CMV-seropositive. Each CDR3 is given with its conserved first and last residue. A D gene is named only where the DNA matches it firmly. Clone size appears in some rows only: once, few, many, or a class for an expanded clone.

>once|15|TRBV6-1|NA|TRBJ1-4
CASSLWGGTNEKLFF
TGTGCCAGCAGTCTGTGGGGCGGAACTAATGAAAAACTGTTTTTT
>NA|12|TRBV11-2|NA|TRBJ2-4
CASSLAKNSQYF
TGTGCCAGCAGCTTAGCCAAAAACAGTCAGTACTTC
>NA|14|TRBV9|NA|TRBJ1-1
CASSAGSRGTEAFF
TGTGCCAGCAGCGCTGGGTCTCGAGGCACTGAAGCTTTCTTT
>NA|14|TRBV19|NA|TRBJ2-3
CASSIAEGADTQYF
TGTGCCAGTAGTATAGCTGAGGGGGCAGATACGCAGTATTTT
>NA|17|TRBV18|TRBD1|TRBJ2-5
CASSPPADRGPGETQYF
TGTGCCAGCTCACCCCCTGCGGACAGGGGGCCGGGAGAGACCCAGTACTTC
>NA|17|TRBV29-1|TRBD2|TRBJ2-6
CSVNAGLVNSGANVLTF
TGCAGCGTTAACGCTGGACTAGTGAACTCTGGGGCCAACGTCCTGACTTTC
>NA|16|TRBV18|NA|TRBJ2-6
CASSHAGSSGANVLTF
TGTGCCAGCTCCCACGCAGGGTCGTCTGGGGCCAACGTCCTGACTTTC
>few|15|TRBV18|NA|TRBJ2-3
CASSLSQENTDTQYF
TGTGCCAGCTCACTTTCTCAAGAGAACACAGATACGCAGTATTTT
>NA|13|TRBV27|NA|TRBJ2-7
CASSESGSYEQYF
TGTGCCAGCAGTGAGTCGGGATCCTACGAGCAGTACTTC
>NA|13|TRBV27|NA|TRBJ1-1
CASRRFLNTEAFF
TGTGCCAGCAGGCGGTTTCTGAACACTGAAGCTTTCTTT
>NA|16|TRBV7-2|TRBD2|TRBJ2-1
CASSPQRGGSYNEQFF
TGTGCCAGCAGCCCTCAGCGGGGTGGGTCCTACAATGAGCAGTTCTTC
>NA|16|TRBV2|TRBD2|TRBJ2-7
CASSDGLAGGSYEQYF
TGTGCCAGCAGTGACGGACTAGCGGGAGGTTCCTACGAGCAGTACTTC
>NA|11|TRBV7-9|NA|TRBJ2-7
CSSSPGDPRYF
TGTTCCAGCAGCCCGGGGGACCCCAGGTACTTC
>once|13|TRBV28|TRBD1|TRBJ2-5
CASSPQGAGTQYF
TGTGCCAGCAGTCCACAGGGGGCCGGGACCCAGTACTTC
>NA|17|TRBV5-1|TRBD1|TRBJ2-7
CASSLEPGTGSLNEQYF
TGCGCCAGCAGCTTGGAACCGGGGACAGGGTCCTTAAACGAGCAGTACTTC
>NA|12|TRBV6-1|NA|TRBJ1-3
CASSELGNTIYF
TGTGCCAGCAGTGAACTGGGAAACACCATATATTTT
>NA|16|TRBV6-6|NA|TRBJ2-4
CASSYPQGGSHDIQYF
TGTGCCAGCAGTTACCCGCAGGGGGGAAGTCACGACATTCAGTACTTC
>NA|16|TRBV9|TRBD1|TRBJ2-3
CASRSTRGPSTDTQYF
TGTGCCAGCAGGTCCACAAGGGGGCCCAGCACAGATACGCAGTATTTT
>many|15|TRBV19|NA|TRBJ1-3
CASSMKERAGNTIYF
TGTGCCAGTAGTATGAAGGAGAGGGCTGGAAACACCATATATTTT
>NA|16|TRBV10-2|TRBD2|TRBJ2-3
CASSPGTSGFTDTQYF
TGCGCCAGCAGTCCAGGGACTAGCGGGTTCACAGATACGCAGTATTTT
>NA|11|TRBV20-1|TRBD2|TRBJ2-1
CSASPSGEQFF
TGCAGTGCTAGTCCTAGCGGGGAGCAGTTCTTC
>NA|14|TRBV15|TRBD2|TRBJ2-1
CATPPGGAYNEQFF
TGTGCCACCCCACCGGGGGGGGCCTACAATGAGCAGTTCTTC
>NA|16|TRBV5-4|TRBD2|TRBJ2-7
CASSLGRLAGIYEQYF
TGTGCCAGCAGCTTGGGGCGATTAGCGGGAATCTACGAGCAGTACTTC
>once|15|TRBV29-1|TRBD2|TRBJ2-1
CSVAASGGVYNEQFF
TGCAGCGTTGCGGCTAGCGGGGGGGTTTACAATGAGCAGTTCTTC
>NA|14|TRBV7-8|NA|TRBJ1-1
CASSRQKLNTEAFF
TGTGCCAGCAGCCGACAGAAATTGAACACTGAAGCTTTCTTT
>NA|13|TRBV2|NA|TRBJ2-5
CASSEASEETQYF
TGTGCCAGCAGTGAAGCATCGGAGGAGACCCAGTACTTC
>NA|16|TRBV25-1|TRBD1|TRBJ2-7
CASSEPGTGELYEQYF
TGTGCCAGCAGTGAGCCCGGGACAGGGGAATTATACGAGCAGTACTTC
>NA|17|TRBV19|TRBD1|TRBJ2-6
CASSPGTGNSGANVLTF
TGTGCCAGTAGTCCCGGGACAGGTAACTCTGGGGCCAACGTCCTGACTTTC
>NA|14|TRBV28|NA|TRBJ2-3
CALGGGTLSDTQYF
TGTGCACTGGGAGGCGGGACCCTATCAGATACGCAGTATTTT
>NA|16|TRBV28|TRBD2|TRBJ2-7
CASSIRGGAGAYEQYF
TGTGCCAGCAGCATTCGGGGGGGAGCGGGAGCCTACGAGCAGTACTTC
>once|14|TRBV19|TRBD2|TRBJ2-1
CATGLAGSYNEQFF
TGTGCCACAGGACTAGCGGGAAGTTACAATGAGCAGTTCTTC